The present T cell receptor beta chain was sequenced within a study of CD8+CD57+ T cells in acquired aplastic anemia. The sequenced patients had an expansion of CD8+CD57+ cells seen by flow cytometry. The study profiled TCR beta VDJ and CDR3 using genomic DNA as template. TCRdb itself ran the reads through MiXCR, one entry per CDR3 protein. Among 260,000 or so distinct CDR3 sequences listed, 82% were seen once. The germline V gene has CDR1 SGHTA and CDR2 FQGNSA. With 4 bases clipped from V and 2 bases from J, the junction kept 14 bases outside the gene matches. This CDR3 spans 18 amino acids. The TCR sequence derives from a human donor with aplastic anemia. The sample taken for sequencing was sorted CD4+, CD8+, or CD8+CD57+ T cells (not recorded which) from PBMCs. This chain uses TRBV7-2 with TRBJ2-7; 10 bases align to TRBD1. This CDR3 reads CASSSTGGIRGNTYEQYV. DNA of the CDR3: TGTGCCAGCAGCTCGACAGGGGGCATTCGTGGAAACACCTACGAGCAGTACGTC.